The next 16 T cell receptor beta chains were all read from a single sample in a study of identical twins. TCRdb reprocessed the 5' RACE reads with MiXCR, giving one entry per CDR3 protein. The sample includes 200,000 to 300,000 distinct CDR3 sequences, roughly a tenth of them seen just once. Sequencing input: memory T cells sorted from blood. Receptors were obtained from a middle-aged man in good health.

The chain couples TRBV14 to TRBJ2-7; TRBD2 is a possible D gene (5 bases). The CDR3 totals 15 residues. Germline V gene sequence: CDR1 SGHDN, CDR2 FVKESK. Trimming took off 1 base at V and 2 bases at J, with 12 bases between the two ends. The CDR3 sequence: CASSQVGRGTYEQYF. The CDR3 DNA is TGTGCCAGCAGCCAAGTAGGTCGGGGAACCTACGAGCAGTACTTC. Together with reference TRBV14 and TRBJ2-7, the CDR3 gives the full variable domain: EAGVTQFPSHSVIEKGQTVTLRCDPISGHDNLYWYRRVMGKEIKFLLHFVKESKQDESGMPNNRFLAERTGGTYSTLKVQPAELEDSGVYFCASSQVGRGTYEQYFGPGTRLTVT.

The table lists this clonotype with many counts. The CDR3 loop reads CASSLLLNNEQFF. The CDR3 DNA sequence: TGCGCCAGCAGCTTGTTACTGAACAATGAGCAGTTCTTC. The J gene is TRBJ2-1, the V gene TRBV5-1, with D uncertain. Trimming took off 1 base at V and 5 bases at J, with 7 bases between the two ends. The CDR3 contains 13 residues. CDR1 SGHRS and CDR2 YFSETQ come from the germline V gene.

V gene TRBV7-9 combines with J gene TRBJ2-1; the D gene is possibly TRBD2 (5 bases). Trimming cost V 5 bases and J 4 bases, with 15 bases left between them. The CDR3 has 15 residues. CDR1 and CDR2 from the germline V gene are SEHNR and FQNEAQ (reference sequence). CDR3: CASSHAKRGYNEQFF. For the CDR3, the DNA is TGTGCCAGCAGCCACGCAAAACGCGGGTACAATGAGCAGTTCTTC. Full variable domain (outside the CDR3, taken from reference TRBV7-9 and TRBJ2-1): DTGVSQNPRHKITKRGQNVTFRCDPISEHNRLYWYRQTLGQGPEFLTYFQNEAQLEKSRLLSDRFSAERPKGSFSTLEIQRTEQGDSAMYLCASSHAKRGYNEQFFGPGTRLTVL.

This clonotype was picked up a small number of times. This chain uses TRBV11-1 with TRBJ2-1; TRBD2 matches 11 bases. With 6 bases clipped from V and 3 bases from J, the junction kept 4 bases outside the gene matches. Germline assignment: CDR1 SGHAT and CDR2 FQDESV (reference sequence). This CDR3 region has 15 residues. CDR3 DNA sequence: TGTGCCAGCAGGGCGGGACTAGCGGTCTACAATGAGCAGTTCTTC. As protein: CASRAGLAVYNEQFF.

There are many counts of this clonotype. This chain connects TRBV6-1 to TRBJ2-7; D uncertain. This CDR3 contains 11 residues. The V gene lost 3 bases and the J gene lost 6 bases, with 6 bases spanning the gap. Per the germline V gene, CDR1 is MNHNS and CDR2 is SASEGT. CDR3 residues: CASSDFGEQYF. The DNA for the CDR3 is TGTGCCAGCAGTGATTTTGGCGAGCAGTACTTC.

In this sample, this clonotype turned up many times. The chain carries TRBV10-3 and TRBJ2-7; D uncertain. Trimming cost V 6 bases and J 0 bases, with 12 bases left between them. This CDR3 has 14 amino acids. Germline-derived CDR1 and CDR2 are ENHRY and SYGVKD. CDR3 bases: TGTGCCATCAGGTACGGGTCCGACTCCTACGAGCAGTACTTC. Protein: CAIRYGSDSYEQYF.

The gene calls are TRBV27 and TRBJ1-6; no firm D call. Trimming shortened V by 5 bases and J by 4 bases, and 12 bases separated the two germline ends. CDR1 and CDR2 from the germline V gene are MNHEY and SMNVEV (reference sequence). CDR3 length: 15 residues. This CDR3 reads CASSQWTAYNSPLHF. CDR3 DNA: TGTGCCAGCAGTCAGTGGACGGCTTATAATTCACCCCTCCACTTT.

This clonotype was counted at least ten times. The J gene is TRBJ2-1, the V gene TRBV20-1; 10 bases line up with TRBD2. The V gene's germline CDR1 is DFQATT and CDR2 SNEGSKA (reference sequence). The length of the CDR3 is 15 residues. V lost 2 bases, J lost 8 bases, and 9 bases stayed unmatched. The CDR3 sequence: CSARMLAGVWDEQFF. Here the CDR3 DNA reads TGCAGTGCTAGAATGCTAGCGGGAGTCTGGGATGAGCAGTTCTTC.

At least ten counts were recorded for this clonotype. As DNA, the CDR3 is TGTGCCAGCAGCTTAGGTCAGCAAGAGACCCAGTACTTC. It yields the protein CASSLGQQETQYF. V gene TRBV7-2 combines with J gene TRBJ2-5; D not resolved. This CDR3 comprises 13 residues. V was clipped by 1 base and J by 2 bases, with 5 bases between them. Per germline, CDR1 SGHTA and CDR2 FQGNSA.

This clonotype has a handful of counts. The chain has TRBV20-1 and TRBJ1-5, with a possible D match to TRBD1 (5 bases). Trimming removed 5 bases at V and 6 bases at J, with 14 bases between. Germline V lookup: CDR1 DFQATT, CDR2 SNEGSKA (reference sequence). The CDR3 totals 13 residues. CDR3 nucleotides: TGCAGTGCTGGAGGGGCCCTTGGTCAGCCCCAGCATTTT. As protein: CSAGGALGQPQHF.

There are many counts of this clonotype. CDR3 region: CASSQVGTGELFF. Here the CDR3 DNA reads TGTGCCAGCAGCCAAGTAGGAACCGGGGAGCTGTTTTTT. V gene TRBV3-1 combines with J gene TRBJ2-2; D not certain. The CDR3 runs to 13 residues. V was shortened by 1 base and J by 5 bases, with 5 bases between the two germline ends. Germline V gene data show CDR1 as LGHDT and CDR2 as YNNKEL (reference sequence).

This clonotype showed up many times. The CDR3 nucleotides read TGTGCCAGCTCGCCAGGGGCCTCCTCCTCCTACGAGCAGTACTTC. Residues: CASSPGASSSYEQYF. The chain employs TRBV18 and TRBJ2-7, with D possibly matching TRBD1 (6 bases). Germline V gene sequence: CDR1 KGHSH, CDR2 LQKENI. The CDR3 totals 15 residues. V dropped 6 bases and J dropped 0 bases, with 15 bases sitting between them.

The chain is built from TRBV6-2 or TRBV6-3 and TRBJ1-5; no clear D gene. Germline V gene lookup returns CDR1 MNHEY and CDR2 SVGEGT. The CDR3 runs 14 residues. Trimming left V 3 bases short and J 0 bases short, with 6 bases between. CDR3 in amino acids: CASSYGNSNQPQHF. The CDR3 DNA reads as TGTGCCAGCAGTTATGGAAATAGCAATCAGCCCCAGCATTTT.

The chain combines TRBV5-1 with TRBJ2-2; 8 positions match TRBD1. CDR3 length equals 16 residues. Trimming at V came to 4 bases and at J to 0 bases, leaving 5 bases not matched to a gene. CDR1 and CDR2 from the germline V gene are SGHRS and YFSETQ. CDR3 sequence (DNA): TGCGCCAGCAGCATCCGGACAGGGACGAACACCGGGGAGCTGTTTTTT. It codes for CASSIRTGTNTGELFF.

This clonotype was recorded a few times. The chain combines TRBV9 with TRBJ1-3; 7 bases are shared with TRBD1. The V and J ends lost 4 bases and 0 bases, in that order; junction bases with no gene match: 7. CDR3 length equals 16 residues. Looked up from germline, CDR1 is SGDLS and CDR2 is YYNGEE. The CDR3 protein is CASSPRDRSSGNTIYF. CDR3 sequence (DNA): TGTGCCAGCAGCCCCAGGGACAGATCCTCTGGAAACACCATATATTTT.

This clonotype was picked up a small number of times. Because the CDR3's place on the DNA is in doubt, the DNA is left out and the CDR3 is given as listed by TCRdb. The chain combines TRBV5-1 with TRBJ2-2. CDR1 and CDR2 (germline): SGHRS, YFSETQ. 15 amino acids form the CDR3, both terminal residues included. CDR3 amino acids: CASTPFRRTPGSCFF.